This T cell receptor beta chain was obtained from a study of shared clonotypes between healthy human individuals. Study-wide background: The plates for each donor numbered three CD4 naive, three CD4 memory, two CD8 naive and one CD8 memory. Study-wide points: Clonotypes shared by all four donors outscored non-shared clonotypes in generation probability.

Germline loops: CDR1 LGHNA, CDR2 YSLEER. The CDR3 is 15 residues long. V shed 1 base, J shed 5 bases, and the junction held 3 bases outside the gene matches. Participating donors were healthy, HIV-negative adults free of recent acute infections or vaccinations. Profiling relied on immunoSEQ multiplex PCR, and the TCRdb table lists in-frame clones only, not all of them. The top ten clones hold 0.55% to 0.7% of a sample with more than 900,000 clones, around 78% of them seen once. On this clone itself: Its antigen is not identified.

The sequenced sample was memory CD4+ T cells from PBMCs. The subset was: CD45RA-negative fraction. This chain joins TRBV4-3 and TRBJ2-3; 10 bases line up with TRBD2. This receptor was obtained from a young man in good health. Some clones in this sample may be carry-over from other donors' samples. This CDR3 reads CASSQGLAGRDTQYF. The CDR3 nucleotides are TGCGCCAGCAGCCAAGGACTAGCGGGTAGAGATACGCAGTATTTT.